The entry below describes one T cell receptor (beta chain). Seattle patient enrollment occurred during active infection, with longitudinal follow-up thereafter. The data originate from a study of blood T cell repertoires in COVID-19. For the study at large: The study drew acute and convalescent COVID-19 samples from the United States, Italy and Spain.

The CDR3 sequence is 13 residues long. Germline V gives CDR1 SGHTS, CDR2 YDEGEE. Trimming removed 4 bases from V and 5 bases from J, with 13 bases in between. Authors' processing steps: Estimates of nucleated cell counts were drawn from the amplification of reference gene primers. Repertoires were generated with immunoSEQ multiplex PCR, while TCRdb's copy carries only in-frame clones and drops some. V and J calls and clone size are as listed in that table; D and trimming were resolved from the DNA. The repertoire holds approximately 170,000 clones, with about 85% as singletons. The TCR was taken from an elderly man with COVID-19, enrolled during active disease. The specimen was peripheral blood. The chain employs TRBV5-8 and TRBJ2-7, with D maybe TRBD1 (6 bases). CDR3 residues: CASSPDTGNEQYF. CDR3 coding DNA: TGTGCCAGCAGCCCGGATACAGGGAACGAGCAGTACTTC.